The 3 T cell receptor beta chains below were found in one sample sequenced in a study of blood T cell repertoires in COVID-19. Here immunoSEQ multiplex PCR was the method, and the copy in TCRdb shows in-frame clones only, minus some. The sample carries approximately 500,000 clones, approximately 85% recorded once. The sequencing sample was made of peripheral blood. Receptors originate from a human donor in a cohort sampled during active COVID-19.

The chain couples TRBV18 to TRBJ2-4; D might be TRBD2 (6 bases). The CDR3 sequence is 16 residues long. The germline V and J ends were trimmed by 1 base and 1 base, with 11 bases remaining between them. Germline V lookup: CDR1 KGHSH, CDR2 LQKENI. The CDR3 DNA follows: TGTGCCAGCTCACCACAGGGAGGATCGGCCAAAAACATTCAGTACTTC. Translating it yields CASSPQGGSAKNIQYF.

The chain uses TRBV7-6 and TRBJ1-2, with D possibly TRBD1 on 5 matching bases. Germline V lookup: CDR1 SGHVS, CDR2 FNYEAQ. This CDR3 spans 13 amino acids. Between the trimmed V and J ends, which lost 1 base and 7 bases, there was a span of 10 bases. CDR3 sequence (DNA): TGTGCCAGCAGCTTAGGTACAGGCGGTGGCTACACCTTC. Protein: CASSLGTGGGYTF.

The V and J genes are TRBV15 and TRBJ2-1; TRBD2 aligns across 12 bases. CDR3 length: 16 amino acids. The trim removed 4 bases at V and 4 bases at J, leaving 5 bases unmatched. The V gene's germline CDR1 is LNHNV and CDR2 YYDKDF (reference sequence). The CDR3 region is CATSTPTSGGYNEQFF. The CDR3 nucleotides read TGTGCCACCAGCACCCCTACTAGCGGGGGGTACAATGAGCAGTTCTTC.